Shown below are 30 T cell receptor beta chains from a single sample sequenced in a study of blood T cell repertoires in COVID-19. The data were produced by immunoSEQ multiplex PCR, yet TCRdb's version contains in-frame clones alone and is incomplete. There are about 390,000 clones in the sample; around 87% occur only once, and under 3% lies in the top ten. Sample: peripheral blood. The receptors were sampled from a woman aged 55 to 70 with COVID-19, enrolled during active disease.

The chain combines TRBV3-1 (or the pseudogene TRBV3-2) with TRBJ1-4, with 9 bases matching TRBD1. The trim removed 2 bases at V and 8 bases at J, leaving 6 bases unmatched. Germline V gene data show CDR1 as LGHDT and CDR2 as YNNKEL (reference sequence). CDR3 length: 15 amino acids. CDR3 DNA sequence: TGTGCCAGCAGCCAAATGACAGGGGGAGGAGAAAAACTGTTTTTT. It encodes CASSQMTGGGEKLFF.

The V and J genes are TRBV7-2 and TRBJ2-7; D perhaps matches TRBD1 (5 bases). CDR1 and CDR2 (germline): SGHTA, FQGNSA. V shed 5 bases and J shed 3 bases, with 11 bases lying between them. CDR3 length equals 13 residues. For the CDR3, the DNA is TGTGCCAGCAGCCCCAGGGTAGTCTACGAGCAGTACTTC. Residues: CASSPRVVYEQYF.

This sequence joins TRBV11-2 and TRBJ1-2, with D possibly TRBD1 on 5 matching bases. This CDR3 has 13 amino acids. Per germline, CDR1 SGHAT and CDR2 FQNNGV. The V and J ends lost 0 bases and 8 bases respectively, with 10 bases between them. CDR3 sequence: CASSLEGAGGYTF. CDR3 DNA: TGTGCCAGCAGCTTAGAAGGGGCAGGGGGCTACACCTTC. Variable domain in full (rest from reference TRBV11-2 and TRBJ1-2): EAGVAQSPRYKIIEKRQSVAFWCNPISGHATLYWYQQILGQGPKLLIQFQNNGVVDDSQLPKDRFSAERLKGVDSTLKIQPAKLEDSAVYLCASSLEGAGGYTFGSGTRLTVV.

The chain recombines TRBV7-3 with TRBJ2-3, with 10 bases fitting TRBD2. The CDR3 is 16 amino acids. Trimming took 2 bases from V and 5 from J; bases not matched to a gene: 7. Germline values: CDR1 SGHTA, CDR2 FQGTGA. Here the CDR3 DNA reads TGTGCCAGCAGCTTAGAGGTAGCGGGGGGAGGAGATACGCAGTATTTT. Its protein is CASSLEVAGGGDTQYF. The full variable domain, in which reference TRBV7-3 and TRBJ2-3 provide the parts outside the CDR3, is GAGVSQTPSNKVTEKGKYVELRCDPISGHTALYWYRQSLGQGPEFLIYFQGTGAADDSGLPNDRFFAVRPEGSVSTLKIQRTERGDSAVYLCASSLEVAGGGDTQYFGPGTRLTVL.

Only one count was recorded for this clone. The same CDR3 is also encoded by other DNA sequences in this sample. The chain is built from TRBV18 and TRBJ1-6; D perhaps matches TRBD1 (5 bases). CDR3 size: 15 residues. Germline CDR1 and CDR2: KGHSH and LQKENI. Trimming left V 2 bases short and J 7 bases short, with 12 bases between. The CDR3 region is CASSPGQGGNSPLHF. The CDR3 nucleotides are TGTGCCAGCTCACCAGGGCAGGGAGGAAATTCACCCCTCCACTTT.

The rearrangement links TRBV6-1 to TRBJ1-2; D possibly corresponds to TRBD1 (5 bases). The CDR3 covers 16 residues. The V gene lost 2 bases and the J gene lost 4 bases, with 17 bases spanning the gap. Germline V lookup: CDR1 MNHNS, CDR2 SASEGT. CDR3 loop: CASSEMNLGGGYGYTF. The CDR3 DNA sequence: TGTGCCAGCAGTGAAATGAACTTGGGGGGAGGCTATGGCTACACCTTC.

The CDR3 here is CASSLIDAGNYGYTF. In DNA, the CDR3 is TGTGCCAGCAGTCTGATCGACGCGGGTAACTATGGCTACACCTTC. This rearrangement joins TRBV28 to TRBJ1-2; D remains unclear. The germline gives CDR1 MDHEN, CDR2 SYDVKM. This CDR3 has 15 amino acids. V was cut by 5 bases and J by 1 base, with 14 bases left in between.

This chain connects TRBV5-6 to TRBJ2-3; 8 bases are shared with TRBD2. The CDR3 is made up of 15 amino acids. Germline V gene sequence: CDR1 SGHDT, CDR2 YYEEEE. Trimming cost V 4 bases and J 4 bases; bases outside gene matches: 8. The CDR3 DNA reads as TGTGCCAGCAGCCGCGAGCGGGGGCGGGCAGATACGCAGTATTTT. It encodes CASSRERGRADTQYF.

The chain links TRBV14 to TRBJ2-7; D perhaps matches TRBD2 (5 bases). Germline loops: CDR1 SGHDN, CDR2 FVKESK. With 7 bases removed from V and 0 bases from J, the gap between germline ends came to 19 bases. The CDR3 runs 16 residues. CDR3 loop: CASTRSTVGSSYEQYF. CDR3 nucleotides: TGTGCCAGCACCCGCTCTACGGTTGGGAGCTCCTACGAGCAGTACTTC.

V and J are TRBV7-3 and TRBJ2-3; D is unclear. The CDR3 runs 14 residues. Germline V gene lookup returns CDR1 SGHTA and CDR2 FQGTGA. Trimming took 5 bases from V and 1 from J, leaving 10 bases between them. For the CDR3, the DNA is TGTGCCAGCAGCCGTTTCGGTGGCACAGATACGCAGTATTTT. Its translation is CASSRFGGTDTQYF.

The genes are TRBV5-5 and TRBJ2-2, with TRBD2 as a possible D gene (5 bases). Germline CDR1 reads SGHKS; CDR2 reads YYEKEE (reference sequence). V was pared by 3 bases and J by 0 bases, with 9 bases between. The length of the CDR3 is 15 residues. CDR3 in DNA: TGTGCCAGCAGCTACCGGACTGCGAACACCGGGGAGCTGTTTTTT. Its translation is CASSYRTANTGELFF.

The chain is built from TRBV25-1 and TRBJ1-2; possible D gene TRBD1, 6 bases. CDR1 is MGHDK, CDR2 SYGVNS, per germline. CDR3 size: 13 residues. V was clipped by 4 bases and J by 3 bases, with 9 bases between them. The CDR3 DNA follows: TGTGCCAGCAGTGCGGGGACATACTATGGCTACACCTTC. Protein: CASSAGTYYGYTF.

The chain is built from TRBV15 and TRBJ2-2; 7 positions match TRBD2. Germline V CDR1 and CDR2: LNHNV, YYDKDF (reference sequence). This CDR3 comprises 16 residues. Germline trimming cut 0 bases from V and 1 base from J; bases unmatched to any gene: 2. DNA of the CDR3: TGTGCCACCAGCAGAGATTCGGGGGGGAACACCGGGGAGCTGTTTTTT. Its translation is CATSRDSGGNTGELFF.

This chain connects TRBV30 to TRBJ2-5; no definite D call. The CDR3 loop spans 15 amino acids. Trimming shortened V by 0 bases and J by 2 bases, and 13 bases separated the two germline ends. The germline CDR1 and CDR2 sequences are GTSNPN and SVGIG (reference sequence). The CDR3: CAWSVWSEPQETQYF. The CDR3 DNA reads as TGTGCCTGGAGTGTATGGTCAGAACCTCAAGAGACCCAGTACTTC.

V gene TRBV28 combines with J gene TRBJ2-5; 7 nucleotides align to TRBD2. Germline lookup yields CDR1 MDHEN and CDR2 SYDVKM. V lost 2 bases, J lost 1 base, and 4 bases stayed unmatched. This CDR3 has 15 residues. In nucleotides, the CDR3 is TGTGCCAGCAGTTTAGGCGGGGGAATCCAAGAGACCCAGTACTTC. Its translation is CASSLGGGIQETQYF.

The J gene is TRBJ1-5, the V gene TRBV19, with D perhaps matching TRBD1 (6 bases). V shed 3 bases and J shed 9 bases, with 9 bases lying between them. CDR3 size: 12 residues. Germline CDR1 is LNHDA and CDR2 is SQIVND (reference sequence). The CDR3 bases are TGTGCCAGTAGTATGGGACATGGGCCCCAGCATTTT. Translation: CASSMGHGPQHF.

The chain employs TRBV7-9 and TRBJ1-1; D may be TRBD1 (6 bases). Germline lookup yields CDR1 SEHNR and CDR2 FQNEAQ (reference sequence). The V gene lost 1 base and the J gene lost 1 base, with 16 bases spanning the gap. CDR3 length: 17 amino acids. CDR3 nucleotide sequence: TGTGCCAGCAGCTTAGGGTCAGGGGTGGTACGGAACACTGAAGCTTTCTTT. Encoded protein: CASSLGSGVVRNTEAFF.

The chain combines TRBV3-1 (or the pseudogene TRBV3-2) with TRBJ2-7; 15 bases fit TRBD2. This CDR3 is 20 amino acids long. V shed 3 bases and J 0 bases; nucleotides not matched to a gene: 12. Germline V gene lookup returns CDR1 LGHDT and CDR2 YNNKEL (reference sequence). CDR3 sequence: CASSHRPPGLAGGPSYEQYF. The CDR3 DNA is TGTGCCAGCAGCCACCGACCCCCGGGACTAGCGGGGGGTCCCTCCTACGAGCAGTACTTC.

The CDR3 is CASSQTGYFVPEAFF. The DNA for the CDR3 is TGTGCCAGCTCACAAACAGGGTACTTCGTACCTGAAGCTTTCTTT. The chain recombines TRBV18 with TRBJ1-1; TRBD1 is a possible D gene (6 bases). The CDR3 runs 15 residues. Trimming pared 4 bases from V and 6 bases from J, leaving 18 bases between. Germline CDR1 is KGHSH and CDR2 is LQKENI.

This chain connects TRBV19 to TRBJ1-3; no reliable D call. Germline CDR1 reads LNHDA; CDR2 reads SQIVND (reference sequence). The CDR3 loop spans 13 amino acids. Trimming removed 5 bases from V and 4 bases from J, with 9 bases in between. The CDR3, as DNA: TGTGCCAGTAGTCGCGGAAAGGGAAACACCATATATTTT. It is translated as CASSRGKGNTIYF.

This clone was seen only once. CDR3 sequence reads: CASSWSSGDNQPQHF. As DNA, the CDR3 is TGCGCCAGCAGCTGGAGTTCGGGTGATAATCAGCCCCAGCATTTT. The chain employs TRBV5-1 and TRBJ1-5; unclear D gene. V was cut by 3 bases and J by 4 bases, with 14 bases left in between. This CDR3 is 15 amino acids long. Germline V gene lookup returns CDR1 SGHRS and CDR2 YFSETQ.

This clone was seen only a few times. The V and J genes are TRBV7-9 and TRBJ1-1; D remains ambiguous. Deletions cut 4 bases from V and 2 bases from J, with 5 bases between. CDR3 length: 12 residues. Germline assignment: CDR1 SEHNR and CDR2 FQNEAQ (reference sequence). The CDR3 DNA sequence: TGTGCCAGCAGCTCTACCAACACTGAAGCTTTCTTT. Its protein product is CASSSTNTEAFF.

V and J are TRBV11-2 and TRBJ1-2, with 7 bases aligning to TRBD1. The germline V gene encodes CDR1 SGHAT and CDR2 FQNNGV. With V trimmed by 0 bases and J by 8 bases, 12 bases remained unmatched. The CDR3 is made up of 16 amino acids. CDR3 DNA: TGTGCCAGCAGCTTAGATCTTGTGGTGACAGGGAACGGCTACACCTTC. It specifies CASSLDLVVTGNGYTF. The full variable domain, in which reference TRBV11-2 and TRBJ1-2 provide the parts outside the CDR3, is EAGVAQSPRYKIIEKRQSVAFWCNPISGHATLYWYQQILGQGPKLLIQFQNNGVVDDSQLPKDRFSAERLKGVDSTLKIQPAKLEDSAVYLCASSLDLVVTGNGYTFGSGTRLTVV.

The chain carries TRBV9 and TRBJ2-1; 9 bases match TRBD1. Germline loops: CDR1 SGDLS, CDR2 YYNGEE. This CDR3 has 15 amino acids. V gave up 0 bases and J gave up 7 bases; unmatched junction bases: 5. CDR3 sequence (DNA): TGTGCCAGCAGCGTAGCGGGACAGGGTCCTAATGAGCAGTTCTTC. Translating gives CASSVAGQGPNEQFF.

This clone was seen a single time. V is TRBV15 and J is TRBJ1-5; TRBD1 is a possible D gene (5 bases). This CDR3 has 16 amino acids. Trimming pared 5 bases from V and 2 bases from J, leaving 16 bases between. Germline-derived CDR1 and CDR2 are LNHNV and YYDKDF (reference sequence). CDR3 region: CATSSGSDSRNQPQHF. The DNA for the CDR3 is TGTGCCACCAGCTCCGGCTCTGACAGTCGCAATCAGCCCCAGCATTTT.

In this sample, this clone turned up a few times. V usage is TRBV7-9 and J usage is TRBJ2-7, with a tentative D call TRBD1 (5 bases). This CDR3 spans 14 amino acids. From germline, CDR1 is SEHNR and CDR2 FQNEAQ (reference sequence). Trimming pared 7 bases from V and 0 bases from J, leaving 13 bases between. The CDR3 reads CASTQVVASYEQYF. In DNA form, the CDR3 reads TGTGCCAGCACACAGGTAGTTGCCTCCTACGAGCAGTACTTC.

This clone has only one observation. The chain recombines TRBV5-6 with TRBJ2-1, with 12 bases that match TRBD2. Germline assignment: CDR1 SGHDT and CDR2 YYEEEE. This CDR3 has 15 residues. Trimming removed 4 bases from V and 4 bases from J; junction bases left unmatched: 3. Here the CDR3 DNA reads TGTGCCAGCAGCAGAACTAGCGGGGGGTACAATGAGCAGTTCTTC. Translation gives CASSRTSGGYNEQFF.

The chain joins TRBV25-1 to TRBJ1-3; D not certain. Looked up from germline, CDR1 is MGHDK and CDR2 is SYGVNS. V lost 10 bases and J lost 7, with 8 bases in between. This CDR3 is 10 amino acids long. In nucleotides, the CDR3 is TGTGCCACCTCTTCCAACACCATATATTTT. Amino acids: CATSSNTIYF.

The chain carries TRBV2 and TRBJ1-5; possible D gene TRBD1, 6 bases. Trimming shortened V by 6 bases and J by 1 base, and 16 bases separated the two germline ends. Germline CDR1 SNHLY, CDR2 FYNNEI. This CDR3 has 16 amino acids. CDR3 loop: CASRGKAGVSNQPQHF. The CDR3 nucleotides are TGTGCCAGCAGAGGGAAGGCAGGGGTGAGCAATCAGCCCCAGCATTTT.

The rearrangement uses TRBV19 and TRBJ1-4; D might be TRBD1 (5 bases). This CDR3 region has 14 residues. V was cut by 8 bases and J by 3 bases, with 13 bases left in between. Germline CDR1 LNHDA, CDR2 SQIVND (reference sequence). The CDR3 is CASRKQVPNEKLFF. In nucleotides, the CDR3 is TGTGCCAGTCGCAAACAGGTACCTAATGAAAAACTGTTTTTT.